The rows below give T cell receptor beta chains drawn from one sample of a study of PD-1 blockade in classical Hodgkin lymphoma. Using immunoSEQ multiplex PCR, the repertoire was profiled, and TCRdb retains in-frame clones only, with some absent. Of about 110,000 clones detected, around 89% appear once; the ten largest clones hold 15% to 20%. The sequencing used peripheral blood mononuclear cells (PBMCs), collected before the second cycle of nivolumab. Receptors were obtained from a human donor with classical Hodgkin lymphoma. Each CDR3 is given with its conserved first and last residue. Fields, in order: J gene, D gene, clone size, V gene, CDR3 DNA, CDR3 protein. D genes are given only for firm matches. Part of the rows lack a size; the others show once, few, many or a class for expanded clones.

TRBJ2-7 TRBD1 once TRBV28 TGTGCCAGCAGTTTTCCAGGGGGCGAGCAGTACTTC CASSFPGGEQYF
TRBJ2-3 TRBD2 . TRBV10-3 TGTGCCATCAGTGAGTCGAATCTAGCGGGAGGTTTCACAGATACGCAGTATTTT CAISESNLAGGFTDTQYF
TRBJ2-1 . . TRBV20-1 TGCAGTGCCACGGGATACAATGAGCAGTTCTTC CSATGYNEQFF
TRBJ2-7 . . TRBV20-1 TGCAGTGCACCAAAACCCTACGAGCAGTACTTC CSAPKPYEQYF
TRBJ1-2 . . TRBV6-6 TGTGCCAGCAGTTACCTACGGGAAAATGGCTACACCTTC CASSYLRENGYTF
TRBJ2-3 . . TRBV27 TGTGCCAGCAGTATATATCCAGGGAGCACAGATACGCAGTATTTT CASSIYPGSTDTQYF
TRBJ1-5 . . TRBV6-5 TGTGCCAGCAGTTACTCGGCCCTCCCCCGCAATCAGCCCCAGCATTTT CASSYSALPRNQPQHF
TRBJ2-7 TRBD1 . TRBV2 TGTGCCAGTGGGGGGGGACAGGGGTTTTTTGGCGAGCAGTACTTC CASGGGQGFFGEQYF
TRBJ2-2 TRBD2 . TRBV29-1 TGCAGCGTTCGCCCCCTAGCGGGAGAGGGTGTAGGGACCGGGGAGCTGTTTTTT CSVRPLAGEGVGTGELFF
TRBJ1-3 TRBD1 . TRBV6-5 TGTGCCAGCAGTTACGACAGGGCCTCTGGAAACACCATATATTTT CASSYDRASGNTIYF
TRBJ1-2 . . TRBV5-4 TGTGCCAGCAGCACAAAGAGGGGGAACAACTATGGCTACACCTTC CASSTKRGNNYGYTF
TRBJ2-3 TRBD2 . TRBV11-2 TGTGCCAGCAGCTTATGGGGGGGACGCGCAGATACGCAGTATTTT CASSLWGGRADTQYF
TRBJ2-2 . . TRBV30 TGTGCCTGGAGTGTAAATGCCGGGGAGCTGTTTTTT CAWSVNAGELFF
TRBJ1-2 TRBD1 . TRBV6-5 TGTGCCAGCAGTCCCTACCGACAGGGGGCAGGGGGCTACACCTTC CASSPYRQGAGGYTF
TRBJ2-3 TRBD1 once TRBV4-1 TGCGCCAGCAGCCAGGCTCCTTTCACAGGGGACCAGACCACAGATACGCAGTATTTT CASSQAPFTGDQTTDTQYF
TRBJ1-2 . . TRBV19 TGTGCCAGTAGTATAGATTGGACGGAAAGCTATGGCTACACCTTC CASSIDWTESYGYTF
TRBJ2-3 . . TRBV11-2 TGTGCCAGCAGCTTACAGGGCACAGATACGCAGTATTTT CASSLQGTDTQYF
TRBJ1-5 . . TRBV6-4 TGTGCCAGCAGTGACTCGATCAATCAGCCCCAGCATTTT CASSDSINQPQHF
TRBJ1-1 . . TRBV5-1 TGCGCCAGCAGGGAGCCCACAGGGCGTGAAGCTTTCTTT CASREPTGREAFF
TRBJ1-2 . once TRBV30 TGTGCCTGGAGTGTTCCGGGGCACTATGGCTACACCTTC CAWSVPGHYGYTF
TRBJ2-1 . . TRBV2 TGTGCCAGCAGTGAGCGGGCCTACAATGAGCAGTTCTTC CASSERAYNEQFF
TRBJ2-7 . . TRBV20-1 TGCAGTGCTAGAGGCCTGGGCGAGCAGTACTTC CSARGLGEQYF
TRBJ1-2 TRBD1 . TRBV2 TGTGCCAGCAGACGGGACAGGGAACGGGGCTACACCTTC CASRRDRERGYTF
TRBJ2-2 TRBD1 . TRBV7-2 TGTGCCAGCAGTCCCGGGACAGTCAACACCGGGGAGCTGTTTTTT CASSPGTVNTGELFF
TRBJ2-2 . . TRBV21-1 TGTGCCAGCAGCAACCGTCGGGGAACAACGTCCACCGGGGAGCTGTTTTTT CASSNRRGTTSTGELFF
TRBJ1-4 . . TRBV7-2 TGTGCCAGCAGCGCGCAGGGGTTGACTAATGAAAAACTGTTTTTT CASSAQGLTNEKLFF
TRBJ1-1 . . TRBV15 TGTGCCACCAGCATAGACAGGAAGAACACTGAAGCTTTCTTT CATSIDRKNTEAFF
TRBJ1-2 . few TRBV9 TGTGCCAGCAGCGAAGGGGCCGCGGATTATGGCTACACCTTC CASSEGAADYGYTF
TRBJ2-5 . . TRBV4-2 TGTGCCAGCAGGGGGGACGGATCAAAAGAGACCCAGTACTTC CASRGDGSKETQYF
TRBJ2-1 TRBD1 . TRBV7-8 TGTGCCAGCAGCCCAAACCAGGGGGCGAGTGAGCAGTTCTTC CASSPNQGASEQFF
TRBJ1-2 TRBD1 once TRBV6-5 TGTGCCAGCATACCGACAGGGTCCAACTATGGCTACACCTTC CASIPTGSNYGYTF
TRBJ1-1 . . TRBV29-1 TGCAGCGTCCGGGGAGGGCCAATGGGGACTGAAGCTTTCTTT CSVRGGPMGTEAFF
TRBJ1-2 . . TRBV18 TGTGCCAGCTCACCAGGGACACCTTCTAACTATGGCTACACCTTC CASSPGTPSNYGYTF
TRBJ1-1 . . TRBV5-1 TGCGCCAGCAGCGTACGGGAAATTCGGATGAACACTGAAGCTTTCTTT CASSVREIRMNTEAFF
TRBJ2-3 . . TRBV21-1 TGTGCCAGCATCCTTTCGGACAGGCCCGGATGCACAGATACGCAGTATTTT CASILSDRPGCTDTQYF
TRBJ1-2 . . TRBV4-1 TGCGCCAGCAGCCAGACACAACAGGGAAGGGGCAACTATGGCTACACCTTC CASSQTQQGRGNYGYTF
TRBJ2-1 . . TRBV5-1 TGCGCCAGCAGCTTCCCGGGAGAGGGCAATGAGCAGTTCTTC CASSFPGEGNEQFF
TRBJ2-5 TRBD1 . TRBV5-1 TGCGCCAGCAGGCGGGGGACAGGGGCGGTAGAGACCCAGTACTTC CASRRGTGAVETQYF
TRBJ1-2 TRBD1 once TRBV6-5 TGTGCCAGCAGTTACTCGCAGACAGGGCCGCGGTATGGCTACACCTTC CASSYSQTGPRYGYTF
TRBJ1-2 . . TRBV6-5 TGTGCCAGCAGTTACTCGAGAGACTATGGCTACACCTTC CASSYSRDYGYTF
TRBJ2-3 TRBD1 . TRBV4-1 TGCGCCAGCAGCCAAGATCGCGGGACAGGGGGCACAGATACGCAGTATTTT CASSQDRGTGGTDTQYF
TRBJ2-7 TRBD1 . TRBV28 TGTGCCAGCAGTTTATCAACAGGGGGCTTTCACGAGCAGTACTTC CASSLSTGGFHEQYF
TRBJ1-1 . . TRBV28 TGTGCCAGCAGCCGAATCACCGCATCGACAGGCGGCACTGAAGCTTTCTTT CASSRITASTGGTEAFF
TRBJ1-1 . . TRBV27 TGTGCCAGCAGTTTAAGTGGCCACGGCGGCGCTGAAGCTTTCTTT CASSLSGHGGAEAFF
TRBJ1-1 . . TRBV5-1 TGCGCCAGCAGCTTGGTGGCAGCGAACACTGAAGCTTTCTTT CASSLVAANTEAFF
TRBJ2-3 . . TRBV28 TGTGCCAGCAATAGCCGGGGGAAAACAGATACGCAGTATTTT CASNSRGKTDTQYF
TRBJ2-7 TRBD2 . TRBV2 TGTGCCAGCAGTGATCCCGGACTAGCGGGATCCTACGAGCAGTACTTC CASSDPGLAGSYEQYF
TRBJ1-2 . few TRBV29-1 TGCAGCGTTGAAGACAGTAACTATGGCTACACCTTC CSVEDSNYGYTF
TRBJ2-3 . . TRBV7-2 TGTGCCAGCAGCGCAACCCAGGTCATCACAGATACGCAGTATTTT CASSATQVITDTQYF
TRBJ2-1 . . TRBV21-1 . CASSKVAGGIYNEQFF
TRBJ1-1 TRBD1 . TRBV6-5 TGTGCCAGCAGTTGGGACAGGGCAATGAACACTGAAGCTTTCTTT CASSWDRAMNTEAFF
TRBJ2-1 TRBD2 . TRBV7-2 TGTGCCAGCAGCCGACTAGCGGGGACCGCAGGGTACAATGAGCAGTTCTTC CASSRLAGTAGYNEQFF
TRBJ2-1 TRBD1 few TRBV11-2 TGTGCCAGCAGCACCCGGACAGGGGAATTGGGCAATGAGCAGTTCTTC CASSTRTGELGNEQFF
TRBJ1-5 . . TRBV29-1 TGCAGGATTCTCCTAGGGAGGCGCAATCAGCCCCAGCATTTT CRILLGRRNQPQHF
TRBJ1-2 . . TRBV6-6 TGTGCCAGCAGGCAACATCTTAACTATGGCTACACCTTC CASRQHLNYGYTF
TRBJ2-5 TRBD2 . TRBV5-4 TGTGCCAGCAGCCCCAGACTAGCGGGAGGTGAGACCCAGTACTTC CASSPRLAGGETQYF
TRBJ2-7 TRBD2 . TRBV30 TGTGCCTGTCCTGTGGGCGGGAGTGTCTCCGAGCAGTACTTC CACPVGGSVSEQYF
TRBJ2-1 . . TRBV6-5 TGTGCCAGCAGTGTCCAGTCGAGCTCCTACAATGAGCAGTTCTTC CASSVQSSSYNEQFF
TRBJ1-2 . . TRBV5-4 TGTGCCAGCAGCGCCACAGGGATTCCTGGCTACACCTTC CASSATGIPGYTF
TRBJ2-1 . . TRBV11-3 TGTGCCAGCAGCTTGACAAAAAACTCCTACAATGAGCAGTTCTTC CASSLTKNSYNEQFF